This passage covers 27 T cell receptor beta chains from one sample sequenced in a study of blood T cells in healthy people across ages. Primers used in a second PCR of about 6 to 11 cycles were a sample-barcoded 5' primer and a J-beta primer mix. TCRdb recomputed calls from the 5' RACE reads with MiXCR, one row per CDR3 protein. The sample includes some 900,000 distinct CDR3 sequences, 45% to 50% of them seen just once. Specimen: blood. The receptors stem from a man between 25 and 39 years old in good health.

The chain carries TRBV20-1 and TRBJ1-2, with D hard to call. Per germline, CDR1 DFQATT and CDR2 SNEGSKA (reference sequence). The V end lost 1 base, the J end lost 4 bases, and 10 bases lay between the germline ends. The CDR3 is 13 amino acids. CDR3: CSARGWGTYGYTF. CDR3 coding DNA: TGCAGTGCTAGAGGGTGGGGAACCTATGGCTACACCTTC.

The CDR3 protein is CAISAFPPPPQPTNYGYTF. The CDR3 bases are TGTGCCATCAGTGCGTTCCCACCCCCTCCCCAACCAACCAACTATGGCTACACCTTC. This chain joins TRBV10-3 and TRBJ1-2; D unclear. Trimming stripped 4 bases from V and 2 bases from J, with 26 bases between. CDR1 and CDR2 (germline): ENHRY, SYGVKD. The CDR3 spans 19 residues.

This clonotype was seen once. The gene calls are TRBV12-3 or TRBV12-4 and TRBJ1-6; D possibly corresponds to TRBD1 (6 bases). This CDR3 is 14 amino acids long. V dropped 0 bases and J dropped 7 bases, with 7 bases sitting between them. CDR3 sequence reads: CASSLAGGNSPLHF. The DNA of the CDR3 is TGTGCCAGCAGTTTAGCAGGGGGAAATTCACCCCTCCACTTT.

The chain employs TRBV7-2 and TRBJ1-1; D remains unclear. This CDR3 region has 13 residues. CDR1 SGHTA and CDR2 FQGNSA come from the germline V gene. The germline V and J ends were trimmed by 0 bases and 6 bases, with 8 bases remaining between them. Written as DNA, the CDR3 is TGTGCCAGCAGCTTAGCGGGTAACCCTGAAGCTTTCTTT. Its translation is CASSLAGNPEAFF.

With regard to this clonotype: Given a much more abundant clone one base away, this may be a read error. The rearrangement links TRBV2 to TRBJ2-4, with D maybe TRBD2 (6 bases). Trimming left V 3 bases short and J 15 bases short, with 9 bases between. Germline V gives CDR1 SNHLY, CDR2 FYNNEI. This CDR3 spans 10 amino acids. The CDR3 DNA reads TGTGCCAGCAGTGATGGGGGGATGTACTTC. It codes for CASSDGGMYF.

CDR3 sequence reads: CASSLAGAGGHSEQFF. In DNA, the CDR3 is TGTGCCAGCAGCTTAGCTGGGGCAGGGGGTCACAGTGAGCAGTTCTTC. J is TRBJ2-1 and V is TRBV7-6, with TRBD1 matching over 7 bases. Per the germline V gene, CDR1 is SGHVS and CDR2 is FNYEAQ. There are 16 residues in the CDR3. V dropped 0 bases and J dropped 9; count of bases not matched to a gene: 11.

The rearrangement uses TRBV6-9 and TRBJ1-5; the D is unclear. CDR3 length equals 15 residues. CDR1 and CDR2 (germline): MNHGY, SVAAGI. V gave up 6 bases and J gave up 6 bases, with 18 bases separating them. CDR3 region: CASSGPSSEGQPQHF. DNA of the CDR3: TGTGCCAGCAGCGGGCCCTCGTCGGAGGGTCAGCCCCAGCATTTT.

The chain combines TRBV4-1 with TRBJ2-4; possibly TRBD2 for D (6 bases). The last part of the DNA fits TRBJ2-7 better; the J call may be wrong. In germline, CDR1 is MGHRA, CDR2 YSYEKL. The CDR3 extends over 17 amino acids. The CDR3 spells CASSQDPAGTPRREQYF. As DNA, the CDR3 is TGCGCCAGCAGCCAAGATCCGGCGGGAACGCCGAGGCGCGAGCAGTACTTC.

This clonotype has a count of ten or more. This chain uses TRBV20-1 with TRBJ1-1, with 8 bases identical to TRBD1. This CDR3 region has 11 residues. V shed 8 bases, J shed 11 bases, and the junction held 10 bases outside the gene matches. Germline V gene sequence: CDR1 DFQATT, CDR2 SNEGSKA (reference sequence). DNA of the CDR3: TGCAGTTCAAGTCCGGACAGGGAGGCTTTCTTT. This sequence encodes CSSSPDREAFF.

V gene TRBV20-1 combines with J gene TRBJ2-5; D is possibly TRBD2 (5 bases). The V end was cut by 1 base, the J end by 11 bases, with 11 bases between. The CDR3 length is 11 residues. Per the germline V gene, CDR1 is DFQATT and CDR2 is SNEGSKA (reference sequence). The CDR3 reads CSARAGIEQYF. Written as DNA, the CDR3 is TGCAGTGCTAGAGCGGGGATAGAGCAGTACTTC.

This clonotype was seen a few times. This chain joins TRBV11-3 and TRBJ1-2; 8 bases agree with TRBD1. With 4 bases clipped from V and 2 bases from J, the junction kept 9 bases outside the gene matches. Germline-derived CDR1 and CDR2 are SGHNT and YENEEA. The CDR3 extends over 16 amino acids. CDR3 bases: TGTGCCAGCAGCTCCAACAGGGGGGCGAGGAACTATGGCTACACCTTC. Translation gives CASSSNRGARNYGYTF. Supplemented by reference TRBV11-3 and TRBJ1-2, the full variable domain reads EAGVVQSPRYKIIEKKQPVAFWCNPISGHNTLYWYLQNLGQGPELLIRYENEEAVDDSQLPKDRFSAERLKGVDSTLKIQPAELGDSAVYLCASSSNRGARNYGYTFGSGTRLTVV.

In DNA form, the CDR3 reads TGCGCCAGCAGCTTGGCTCCAGGGCGTCAAGAGACCCGGTACTTC. Amino acids: CASSLAPGRQETRYF. The rearrangement uses TRBV5-1 and TRBJ2-4, with D tentatively TRBD1 (5 bases). The CDR3 has 15 residues. CDR1 is SGHRS and CDR2 is YFSETQ in the germline V gene. Trimming shortened V by 0 bases and J by 15 bases, and 22 bases separated the two germline ends.

This clonotype was seen only a few times. The V gene is TRBV6-1, the J gene TRBJ1-2; perhaps TRBD1 as D (6 bases). Germline V lookup: CDR1 MNHNS, CDR2 SASEGT. V dropped 6 bases and J dropped 4 bases, with 12 bases sitting between them. This CDR3 is 13 amino acids long. The CDR3 sequence is CASRVGQIYGYTF. As DNA, the CDR3 is TGTGCCAGCAGGGTTGGACAGATCTATGGCTACACCTTC.

A word on this clonotype: At one boundary the junction diverges from the germline segment, which might be a read error. V gene TRBV10-3 combines with J gene TRBJ1-4; possibly TRBD1 for D (5 bases). Germline V gene sequence: CDR1 ENHRY, CDR2 SYGVKD. This CDR3 comprises 13 residues. The CDR3 is CASSDRGEEKLFF. The DNA for the CDR3 is TGTGCCAGCAGTGATCGAGGGGAGGAAAAACTGTTTTTT.

The rearrangement uses TRBV27 and TRBJ1-1, with a weak D call TRBD1 (5 bases). The CDR3 runs 12 residues. V lost 4 bases and J 11 bases, leaving 14 bases between the germline ends. Germline CDR1 is MNHEY and CDR2 is SMNVEV (reference sequence). CDR3 sequence reads: CASSSQGGEAFF. The CDR3 region has the DNA TGTGCCAGCAGTTCCCAGGGAGGGGAGGCTTTCTTT.

As to this clonotype: A much larger clone lies a single base off, so this may be a read error. The V and J genes are TRBV5-4 and TRBJ2-3; D perhaps matches TRBD1 (5 bases). The V gene lost 0 bases and the J gene lost 5 bases, with 7 bases spanning the gap. CDR1 is SGHNT, CDR2 YYREEE, per germline (reference sequence). CDR3 length equals 13 residues. This chain's CDR3 is CASSLGQKDTQYF. The CDR3 bases are TGTGCCAGCAGCTTGGGACAGAAAGATACGCAGTATTTT.

The chain is built from TRBV21-1 and TRBJ2-6; the table's D call, TRBD1, was not checked against the DNA. TRBV21-1 is an annotated pseudogene. This CDR3 has 18 amino acids. CDR3 sequence (DNA): TGTGCCAGCAGCAAAGCGAGACAGGATGCTTCTGGGGCCAACGTCCTGACTTTC. Translated: CASSKARQDASGANVLTF.

The chain uses TRBV7-2 and TRBJ2-3; 10 bases agree with TRBD2. Trimming at V came to 0 bases and at J to 4 bases, leaving 4 bases not matched to a gene. The CDR3 is 16 residues long. CDR1 is SGHTA and CDR2 is FQGNSA in the germline V gene. The CDR3 reads CASSLAASGSSDTQYF. CDR3 nucleotides: TGTGCCAGCAGCTTAGCGGCTAGCGGGAGCTCAGATACGCAGTATTTT.

J is TRBJ2-7 and V is TRBV15; D is ambiguous. Germline V gene sequence: CDR1 LNHNV, CDR2 YYDKDF (reference sequence). The CDR3 extends over 14 amino acids. Trimming stripped 0 bases from V and 3 bases from J, with 9 bases between. The CDR3 protein is CATSRESPGYEQYF. The CDR3 region has the DNA TGTGCCACCAGCAGAGAGTCGCCAGGCTACGAGCAGTACTTC.

This chain connects TRBV7-2 to TRBJ2-1, with 14 bases identical to TRBD2. This CDR3 contains 17 residues. With V trimmed by 5 bases and J by 5 bases, 8 bases remained unmatched. Germline CDR1 and CDR2: SGHTA and FQGNSA. CDR3 sequence (DNA): TGTGCCAGCAGCCGGTCTACGACTAGCGGGGGGGACAATGAGCAGTTCTTC. Encoded protein: CASSRSTTSGGDNEQFF. Variable domain in full (rest from reference TRBV7-2 and TRBJ2-1): GAGVSQSPSNKVTEKGKDVELRCDPISGHTALYWYRQSLGQGLEFLIYFQGNSAPDKSGLPSDRFSAERTGGSVSTLTIQRTQQEDSAVYLCASSRSTTSGGDNEQFFGPGTRLTVL.

The chain uses TRBV20-1 and TRBJ2-2; TRBD2 aligns across 9 bases. This CDR3 has 13 amino acids. Germline V lookup: CDR1 DFQATT, CDR2 SNEGSKA (reference sequence). DNA for the CDR3: TGCAGGCCGGGACTAGCTGACACCGGGGAGCTGTTTTTT. Its translation is CRPGLADTGELFF.

The V call is TRBV6-6, the J call TRBJ2-7; the match to TRBD1 covers 11 bases. The CDR3 totals 15 residues. V shed 2 bases, J shed 6 bases, and the junction held 6 bases outside the gene matches. CDR1 MNHNY and CDR2 SVGAGI come from the germline V gene (reference sequence). CDR3 in amino acids: CASSYGDRGIGEQYF. The CDR3 DNA follows: TGTGCCAGCAGTTACGGGGACAGGGGGATTGGCGAGCAGTACTTC.

This clonotype was counted between two and nine times. V gene TRBV27 combines with J gene TRBJ1-4; D unresolved. V was clipped by 5 bases and J by 8 bases, with 18 bases between them. The germline CDR1 and CDR2 sequences are MNHEY and SMNVEV (reference sequence). CDR3 length equals 15 residues. CDR3 sequence (DNA): TGTGCCAGCAGTAACGGCATGGGTGCGTCGGAAAAACTGTTTTTT. Translating gives CASSNGMGASEKLFF.

About this clonotype itself: The junction and the germline gene differ at one end; a read error may be behind it. V usage is TRBV7-2 and J usage is TRBJ1-6, with 7 positions matching TRBD1. Germline values: CDR1 SGHTA, CDR2 FQGNSA. This CDR3 is 13 amino acids long. The CDR3 region has the DNA TGTGCCAGTCAGGGGGGACCGGGACAACCCTTCCACTTT. Protein product: CASQGGPGQPFHF.

This clonotype was picked up a small number of times. V and J are TRBV12-3 or TRBV12-4 and TRBJ2-1, with 9 bases that match TRBD2. The CDR3 runs 15 residues. J lost 13 bases, V lost 2 bases, and 12 bases had no gene match. The CDR3 spells CASSLMAGGRREQFF. The CDR3 nucleotides are TGTGCCAGCAGTTTAATGGCGGGGGGGCGTAGGGAACAGTTCTTC.

The rearrangement joins TRBV20-1 to TRBJ2-3; D ambiguous. The CDR3 has 12 amino acids. The germline gives CDR1 DFQATT, CDR2 SNEGSKA (reference sequence). V was pared by 1 base and J by 8 bases, with 10 bases between. CDR3 in amino acids: CSARADEATQYF. The DNA for the CDR3 is TGCAGTGCTAGAGCGGACGAGGCTACGCAGTATTTT.

The genes are TRBV20-1 and TRBJ1-5; TRBD1 aligns across 8 bases. V was clipped by 3 bases and J by 4 bases; unmatched bases: 5. CDR3 size: 14 residues. CDR1 and CDR2 from the germline V gene are DFQATT and SNEGSKA (reference sequence). The CDR3: CSARGQVLNQPQHF. Written as DNA, the CDR3 is TGCAGTGCTAGGGGACAGGTGTTGAATCAGCCCCAGCATTTT.